This T cell receptor beta chain is from a study of low-dose radiotherapy and immunotherapy resistance in tumors. Study context: Cohort 2, a group dosed every two weeks at 1 Gy per fraction, received 13 Gy in total over 26 weeks. It was every two weeks, one day before radiation and immunotherapy, that intravenous cyclophosphamide 200 mg/m2 was given.

Regarding time point: before trial treatment. Covering alpha and beta chains, TRAV- and TRBV-specific primers were used for the first-strand cDNA. It was with a constant-region primer and a V-primer adapter that TCRs were amplified over roughly 19 PCR cycles. In vitro transcription served to amplify the mRNA that had been isolated. In TCRdb, the reads were re-called with MiXCR into one record per CDR3 protein. The table shows tens of thousands of distinct CDR3 sequences, with more than 7.5% occurring only once. The CDR3 is 11 residues long. Trimming pared 0 bases from V and 6 bases from J, leaving 5 bases between. Germline V gene data show CDR1 as DFQATT and CDR2 as SNEGSKA (reference sequence). There are many counts of this clonotype.

This sequence was found in a male donor with prostate cancer. This chain connects TRBV20-1 to TRBJ1-1; D is uncertain. The material sequenced was PBMCs, taken before treatment. The CDR3 reads CSARDASEAFF. For the CDR3, the DNA is TGCAGTGCTAGAGATGCCTCTGAAGCTTTCTTT.